The clone carrying this T cell receptor beta chain was picked up many times. This sample was taken from a study of early T cells in non-severe SARS-CoV-2 infection. Unique molecular identifiers were affixed to single, distinct cDNA molecules. TCRdb passed the 5' RACE reads through MiXCR, listing each CDR3 protein once. This sample has around 70,000 distinct CDR3 sequences; 11% occur once, and the top ten carry 5.5% to 7%. The V gene's germline CDR1 is MNHNS and CDR2 SASEGT. Trimming left V 5 bases short and J 9 bases short, with 14 bases between. The CDR3 has 13 residues. The chain couples TRBV6-1 to TRBJ2-1; a weak D match, TRBD2 (6 bases). The sample taken for sequencing was whole blood. This TCR derives from an adult who was a healthcare worker with PCR-confirmed SARS-CoV-2 infection or an uninfected control (not recorded which). The CDR3 loop reads CASSSEGWGEQFF. CDR3 coding DNA: TGTGCCAGCAGTTCGGAGGGTTGGGGTGAGCAGTTCTTC.